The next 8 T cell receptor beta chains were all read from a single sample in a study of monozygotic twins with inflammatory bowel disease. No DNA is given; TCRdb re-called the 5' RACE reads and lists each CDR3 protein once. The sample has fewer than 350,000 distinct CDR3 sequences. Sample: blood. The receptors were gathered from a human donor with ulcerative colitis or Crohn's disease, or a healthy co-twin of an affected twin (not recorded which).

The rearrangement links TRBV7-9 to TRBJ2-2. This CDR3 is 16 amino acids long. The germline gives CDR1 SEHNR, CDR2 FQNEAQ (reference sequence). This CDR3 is CASSFPRVTNTGELFF.

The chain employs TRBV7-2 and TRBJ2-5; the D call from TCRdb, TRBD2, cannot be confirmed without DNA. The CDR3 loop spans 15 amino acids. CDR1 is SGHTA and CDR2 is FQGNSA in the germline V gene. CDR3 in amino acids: CASSLGRGYKETQYF.

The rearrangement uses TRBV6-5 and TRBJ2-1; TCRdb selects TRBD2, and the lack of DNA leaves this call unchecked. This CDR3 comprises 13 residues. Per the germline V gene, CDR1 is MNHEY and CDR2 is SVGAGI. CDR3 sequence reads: CATGTSGRRGQFF.

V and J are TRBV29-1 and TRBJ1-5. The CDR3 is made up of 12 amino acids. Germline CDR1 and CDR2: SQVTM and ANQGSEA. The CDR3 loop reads CSVGNDNQPQHF.

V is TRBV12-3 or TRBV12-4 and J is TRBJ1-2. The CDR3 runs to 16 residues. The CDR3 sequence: CASSKAGSSANYGYTF.

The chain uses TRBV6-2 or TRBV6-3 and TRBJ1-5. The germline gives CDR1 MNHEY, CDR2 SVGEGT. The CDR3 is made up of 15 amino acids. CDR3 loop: CASSLSRVSNQPQHF.

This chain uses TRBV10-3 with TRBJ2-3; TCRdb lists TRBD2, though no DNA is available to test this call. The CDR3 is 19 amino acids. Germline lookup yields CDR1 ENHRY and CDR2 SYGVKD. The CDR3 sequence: CAISTHTGTSGGGTDTQYF.

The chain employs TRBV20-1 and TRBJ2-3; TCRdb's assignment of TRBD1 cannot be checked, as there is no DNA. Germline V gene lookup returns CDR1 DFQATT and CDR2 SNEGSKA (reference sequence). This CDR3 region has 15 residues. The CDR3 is CSARDLGTGTDTQYF.